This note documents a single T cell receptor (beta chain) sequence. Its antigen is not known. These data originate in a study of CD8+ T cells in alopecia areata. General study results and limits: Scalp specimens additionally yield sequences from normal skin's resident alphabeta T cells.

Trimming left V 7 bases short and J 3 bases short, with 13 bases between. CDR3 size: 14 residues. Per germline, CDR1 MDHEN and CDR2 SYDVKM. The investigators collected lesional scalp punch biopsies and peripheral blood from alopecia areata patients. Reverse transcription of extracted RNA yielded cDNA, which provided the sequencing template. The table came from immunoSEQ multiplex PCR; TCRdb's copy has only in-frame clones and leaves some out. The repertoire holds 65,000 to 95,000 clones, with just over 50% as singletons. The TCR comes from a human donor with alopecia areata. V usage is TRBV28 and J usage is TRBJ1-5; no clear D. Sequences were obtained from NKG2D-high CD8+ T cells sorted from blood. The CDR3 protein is CASTLQISNQPQHF. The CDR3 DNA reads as TGTGCCAGCACCCTGCAGATTTCCAATCAGCCCCAGCATTTT.